The subject of this entry is one T cell receptor beta chain. The data stem from a study of T cell responses to AZD1222 COVID-19 vaccine. This CDR3 is built from 16 residues. The V gene's germline CDR1 is SGHTA and CDR2 FQGNSA. V lost 5 bases to trimming and J lost 3 bases, with 20 bases between them. TCRdb's table, derived via immunoSEQ multiplex PCR, lists solely in-frame clones and lacks some. The sample shows over 100,000 clones, about nine tenths of them seen only once. The chain is built from TRBV7-2 and TRBJ2-7, with D possibly TRBD1 on 6 matching bases. The sequence was obtained from an adult in good health. This material consisted of peripheral blood, taken on day 0 of AZD1222 vaccination. The CDR3 loop is CASSHSRGRGFYEQYF. The CDR3 DNA reads as TGTGCCAGCAGCCACAGTCGGGGCAGGGGTTTCTACGAGCAGTACTTC.